The 25 T cell receptor beta chains below were found in one sample sequenced in a study of blood T cell repertoires in COVID-19. Sequenced by immunoSEQ multiplex PCR; TCRdb stores in-frame clones only, minus some. The profile shows around 320,000 clones, 75% to 85% of them singletons. The source material was peripheral blood. The receptor source for this set is a human donor in a cohort sampled during active COVID-19.

This clone was recorded once. The rearrangement uses TRBV2 and TRBJ2-5, with 7 nucleotides matching TRBD1. V lost 7 bases and J lost 2; bases outside the gene matches: 10. CDR3 length: 15 residues. Germline CDR1 reads SNHLY; CDR2 reads FYNNEI. The CDR3 is CASIRTGGVQETQYF. The CDR3, as DNA: TGTGCCAGCATTCGGACAGGTGGGGTTCAAGAGACCCAGTACTTC.

The rearrangement joins TRBV27 to TRBJ2-7; 11 bases fit TRBD2. CDR1 and CDR2 (germline): MNHEY, SMNVEV (reference sequence). The length of the CDR3 is 15 residues. The ends lost 6 bases at V and 4 bases at J; junction bases unmatched: 8. This chain's CDR3 is CASRYSGGEKYEQYF. The CDR3 DNA follows: TGTGCCAGCAGATATAGCGGGGGGGAGAAGTACGAGCAGTACTTC.

A single count supports this clone. The J gene is TRBJ1-1, the V gene TRBV30; TRBD1 aligns across 10 bases. The CDR3 runs 13 residues. Germline V gives CDR1 GTSNPN, CDR2 SVGIG (reference sequence). Trimming took 3 bases from V and 4 from J; bases not matched to a gene: 2. The CDR3 bases are TGTGCCTGGAGACGGGACAGGGGCACTGAAGCTTTCTTT. Its protein product is CAWRRDRGTEAFF.

The chain recombines TRBV19 with TRBJ2-2, with 8 positions matching TRBD2. Trimming took 7 bases from V and 7 from J; bases not matched to a gene: 11. Germline values: CDR1 LNHDA, CDR2 SQIVND (reference sequence). The length of the CDR3 is 15 residues. CDR3 sequence: CASTPQGLASGELFF. As DNA, the CDR3 is TGTGCCAGTACTCCACAAGGACTAGCCAGCGGGGAGCTGTTTTTT.

V usage is TRBV29-1 and J usage is TRBJ2-1, with D unclear. CDR3 length: 14 residues. Trimming removed 7 bases from V and 2 bases from J, with 15 bases in between. Looked up from germline, CDR1 is SQVTM and CDR2 is ANQGSEA. The CDR3 DNA sequence: TGCAGCGCCCGTGTGACGCGGACCTACAATGAGCAGTTCTTC. This translates into CSARVTRTYNEQFF.

This clone was seen a few times. The chain uses TRBV5-4 and TRBJ1-3, with D possibly TRBD1 on 6 matching bases. The germline V and J ends were trimmed by 4 bases and 4 bases, with 15 bases remaining between them. CDR1 and CDR2 (germline): SGHNT, YYREEE (reference sequence). This CDR3 has 15 residues. DNA of the CDR3: TGTGCCAGCAGCATAGGGGGAAGTGGCGGAAACACCATATATTTT. As protein: CASSIGGSGGNTIYF.

This chain joins TRBV12-3 or TRBV12-4 and TRBJ2-1; D is perhaps TRBD2 (5 bases). The CDR3 runs 13 residues. The ends were cut back, 5 bases at V and 8 bases at J, with 13 bases in the middle. The CDR3 bases are TGTGCCAGCAGTCAATCCACTAGGGATGAGCAGTTCTTC. Its protein is CASSQSTRDEQFF.

The V gene is TRBV6-5, the J gene TRBJ1-2, with D possibly matching TRBD1 (5 bases). The V end lost 6 bases, the J end lost 8 bases, and 19 bases lay between the germline ends. The CDR3 has 14 amino acids. CDR1 is MNHEY, CDR2 SVGAGI, per germline. The CDR3: CASSPQDAFGGYTF. The CDR3 DNA follows: TGTGCCAGCAGCCCACAGGATGCTTTTGGGGGCTACACCTTC.

The gene calls are TRBV24-1 and TRBJ2-3; TRBD1 aligns across 9 bases. Germline-derived CDR1 and CDR2 are KGHDR and SFDVKD. The CDR3 loop spans 16 amino acids. V lost 6 bases to trimming and J lost 4 bases; unmatched junction nucleotides: 10. CDR3 residues: CATSIRTGDGADTQYF. CDR3 coding DNA: TGTGCCACCAGTATCCGGACAGGGGATGGGGCAGATACGCAGTATTTT.

As DNA, the CDR3 is TGTGCCAGCAGCTCTAGCGGGGGGACGGTAGATACGCAGTATTTT. Protein: CASSSSGGTVDTQYF. The V call is TRBV7-3, the J call TRBJ2-3, with TRBD2 matching over 11 bases. CDR1 and CDR2 (germline): SGHTA, FQGTGA. This CDR3 comprises 15 residues. J lost 5 bases, V lost 4 bases, and 5 bases had no gene match.

The rearrangement joins TRBV19 to TRBJ2-7; 10 positions match TRBD1. Looked up from germline, CDR1 is LNHDA and CDR2 is SQIVND (reference sequence). The CDR3 has 15 residues. With 1 base clipped from V and 3 bases from J, the junction kept 3 bases outside the gene matches. In DNA form, the CDR3 reads TGTGCCAGTAGTATAGGGACAGGGGGGTTCTACGAGCAGTACTTC. Translation gives CASSIGTGGFYEQYF.

The chain couples TRBV18 to TRBJ1-2; D might be TRBD1 (6 bases). V gave up 3 bases and J gave up 4 bases, with 15 bases separating them. Looked up from germline, CDR1 is KGHSH and CDR2 is LQKENI. This CDR3 is 15 amino acids long. CDR3 loop: CASSPLDRFLYGYTF. The CDR3 DNA reads as TGTGCCAGCTCACCCCTCGACAGGTTCCTCTATGGCTACACCTTC.

This clone was counted only a few times. The CDR3 protein is CASRHFAGLLKQYF. In nucleotides, the CDR3 is TGTGCAAGTCGTCATTTTGCGGGACTTCTCAAGCAGTACTTC. J is TRBJ2-7 and V is TRBV12-2; the table gives TRBD2 as D, unverified against the DNA. TRBV12-2 is a listed pseudogene. The length of the CDR3 is 14 residues.

V and J are TRBV19 and TRBJ2-7; D is possibly TRBD2 (6 bases). CDR3 length: 17 residues. Trimming pared 7 bases from V and 0 bases from J, leaving 22 bases between. The germline V gene encodes CDR1 LNHDA and CDR2 SQIVND (reference sequence). CDR3: CASTLTFTRGVSYEQYF. The CDR3 nucleotides are TGTGCCAGTACCTTGACCTTTACGCGGGGCGTCTCCTACGAGCAGTACTTC.

The rearrangement links TRBV6-2 or TRBV6-3 to TRBJ2-3; D remains unclear. CDR1 and CDR2 (germline): MNHEY, SVGEGT. Trimming removed 4 bases at V and 2 bases at J, with 10 bases between. The CDR3 is 14 amino acids. CDR3 sequence (DNA): TGTGCCAGCAGTTTTGGCTCGTACACAGATACGCAGTATTTT. It encodes CASSFGSYTDTQYF.

CDR3 nucleotide sequence: TGTGCCAGCTCACCACCAGAGTTCGGGGAGACCCAGTACTTC. Encoded protein: CASSPPEFGETQYF. V and J are TRBV18 and TRBJ2-5; no firm D call. Germline V gene sequence: CDR1 KGHSH, CDR2 LQKENI. Deletions cut 0 bases from V and 5 bases from J, with 10 bases between. This CDR3 contains 14 residues. The whole variable domain, remainder taken from reference TRBV18 and TRBJ2-5, is NAGVMQNPRHLVRRRGQEARLRCSPMKGHSHVYWYRQLPEEGLKFMVYLQKENIIDESGMPKERFSAEFPKEGPSILRIQQVVRGDSAAYFCASSPPEFGETQYFGPGTRLLVL.

The chain combines TRBV10-3 with TRBJ2-7; TRBD1 agrees at 7 bases. In germline, CDR1 is ENHRY, CDR2 SYGVKD. V shed 7 bases and J 4 bases; nucleotides not matched to a gene: 7. The CDR3 totals 13 residues. The CDR3 region is CAITSGGSYEQYF. The CDR3 nucleotides read TGTGCCATCACTTCAGGGGGTTCATACGAGCAGTACTTC.

As concerns this clone: The same CDR3 can be traced to other DNA sequences in this sample. The CDR3 DNA reads as TGCGCCAGCAGCTTGGTCTCTAGCACAGATACGCAGTATTTT. As protein: CASSLVSSTDTQYF. The chain carries TRBV5-1 and TRBJ2-3; D is undetermined. Germline assignment: CDR1 SGHRS and CDR2 YFSETQ. The CDR3 loop spans 14 amino acids. V was cut by 0 bases and J by 0 bases, with 5 bases left in between.

The chain carries TRBV12-3 or TRBV12-4 and TRBJ2-5; no firm D call. The CDR3 is made up of 13 amino acids. Trimming removed 3 bases from V and 4 bases from J, with 9 bases in between. For the CDR3, the DNA is TGTGCCAGCAGTTTCGGAGTGGGAGAGACCCAGTACTTC. Protein: CASSFGVGETQYF.

The V gene is TRBV19, the J gene TRBJ2-7; TRBD2 agrees at 7 bases. The germline CDR1 and CDR2 sequences are LNHDA and SQIVND (reference sequence). V lost 7 bases to trimming and J lost 3 bases; unmatched junction nucleotides: 3. This CDR3 is 12 amino acids long. This CDR3 is CASKGTNYEQYF. In nucleotides, the CDR3 is TGTGCCAGTAAGGGGACTAACTACGAGCAGTACTTC.

The chain couples TRBV6-5 to TRBJ2-5; weak D call: TRBD2 (6 bases). The CDR3 is 14 amino acids. V dropped 6 bases and J dropped 5 bases, with 16 bases sitting between them. CDR1 is MNHEY and CDR2 is SVGAGI in the germline V gene. The CDR3: CASSLPDAGETQYF. The CDR3 DNA sequence: TGTGCCAGCAGCTTACCCGATGCGGGGGAGACCCAGTACTTC.

The chain recombines TRBV7-9 with TRBJ2-5; D gene unclear. The CDR3 contains 14 residues. V was pared by 5 bases and J by 1 base, with 11 bases between. From germline, CDR1 is SEHNR and CDR2 FQNEAQ (reference sequence). Here the CDR3 reads CASSLLGGQETQYF. In DNA, the CDR3 is TGTGCCAGCAGCCTCCTCGGCGGCCAAGAGACCCAGTACTTC.

This clone was counted a single time. The chain couples TRBV4-1 to TRBJ1-6; no firm D call. CDR3 size: 14 residues. Trimming pared 0 bases from V and 9 bases from J, leaving 9 bases between. In germline, CDR1 is MGHRA, CDR2 YSYEKL. CDR3: CASSQDNGISPLHF. DNA for the CDR3: TGCGCCAGCAGCCAAGATAACGGGATTTCACCCCTCCACTTT.

The gene calls are TRBV27 and TRBJ1-6; tentative D call: TRBD1 (5 bases). The V end was cut by 4 bases, the J end by 7 bases, with 14 bases between. The CDR3 runs to 15 residues. CDR1 and CDR2 (germline): MNHEY, SMNVEV (reference sequence). The CDR3 here is CASSSFYQGNSPLHF. The CDR3 DNA is TGTGCCAGCAGTTCTTTTTATCAGGGAAATTCACCCCTCCACTTT.

This clone has just one count. The chain is built from TRBV9 and TRBJ2-2, with a possible D match to TRBD1 (5 bases). The V gene's germline CDR1 is SGDLS and CDR2 YYNGEE. The CDR3 sequence is 12 residues long. With 5 bases removed from V and 6 bases from J, the gap between germline ends came to 8 bases. CDR3 in DNA: TGTGCCAGCAGTGACAGAGCCGGGGAGCTGTTTTTT. Its protein is CASSDRAGELFF.